The 7 T cell receptor beta chains below come from one sample, sequenced in a study of CD8 T cells in ankylosing spondylitis. TCRdb re-called the 5' RACE reads with MiXCR, one entry per CDR3 protein. The table has just under 350,000 distinct CDR3 sequences, under 15% seen once. Material for sequencing was blood, either unsorted or a sorted T cell fraction (not recorded which). These receptors came from a male donor with ankylosing spondylitis or in good health (not recorded which).

The chain carries TRBV11-2 and TRBJ2-1; D may correspond to TRBD1 or TRBD2 (5 bases each). V lost 4 bases to trimming and J lost 10 bases, with 20 bases between them. Germline V lookup: CDR1 SGHAT, CDR2 FQNNGV. The length of the CDR3 is 15 residues. In DNA, the CDR3 is TGTGCCAGCAGCTGGGACGGATCCCCTACATGGGAGCAGTTCTTC. Translation gives CASSWDGSPTWEQFF.

Only a few counts were recorded for this clonotype. J is TRBJ1-4 and V is TRBV16; a weak D match, TRBD1 (5 bases). Trimming took 5 bases from V and 3 from J, leaving 16 bases between them. This CDR3 is built from 16 residues. Germline CDR1 is KGHSY and CDR2 is FQNENV. The CDR3 reads CASSSRDRAPNEKLFF. The CDR3 DNA reads as TGTGCCAGCAGCAGTCGGGACCGGGCTCCTAATGAAAAACTGTTTTTT.

This clonotype has only a few counts. The chain carries TRBV5-1 and TRBJ1-2; D call uncertain. CDR1 is SGHRS, CDR2 YFSETQ, per germline. V shed 0 bases and J shed 6 bases, with 15 bases lying between them. The CDR3 consists of 15 residues. This chain's CDR3 is CASSLGHMGLDGYTF. In DNA, the CDR3 is TGCGCCAGCAGCTTGGGTCACATGGGATTAGATGGCTACACCTTC.

This clonotype was detected only a few times. The chain uses TRBV27 and TRBJ2-7; TRBD1 agrees at 8 bases. The V segment lost 4 bases and the J segment 5 bases; nucleotides outside the gene matches: 7. There are 14 residues in the CDR3. Germline assignment: CDR1 MNHEY and CDR2 SMNVEV (reference sequence). The CDR3 nucleotides read TGTGCCAGCAGTTCTAGGACAGGGATCCACGAGCAGTACTTC. This codes for CASSSRTGIHEQYF.

This chain joins TRBV6-1 and TRBJ1-1; tentative D call: TRBD1 (5 bases). V shed 7 bases and J shed 1 base, with 16 bases lying between them. The germline CDR1 and CDR2 sequences are MNHNS and SASEGT. This CDR3 spans 15 amino acids. CDR3 DNA sequence: TGTGCCAGCAACCGGGACGGAAATCCGAACACTGAAGCTTTCTTT. Its translation is CASNRDGNPNTEAFF.

At least ten counts were recorded for this clonotype. The chain carries TRBV29-1 and TRBJ2-2, with a tentative D call TRBD1 (5 bases). The CDR3 extends over 14 amino acids. CDR1 and CDR2 from the germline V gene are SQVTM and ANQGSEA. V lost 6 bases and J 6 bases, leaving 17 bases between the germline ends. DNA for the CDR3: TGCAGCGTGCAGGGCGTCATGCCCCCCGGGGAGCTGTTTTTT. It is translated as CSVQGVMPPGELFF.

This chain joins TRBV6-5 and TRBJ1-5, with TRBD1 matching over 7 bases. The CDR3 covers 16 residues. Germline V CDR1 and CDR2: MNHEY, SVGAGI. V dropped 2 bases and J dropped 8; count of bases not matched to a gene: 12. Written as DNA, the CDR3 is TGTGCCAGCAGTTACCTCCGGACAGGCCAGGCGGAGCCCCAGCATTTT. Residues: CASSYLRTGQAEPQHF.